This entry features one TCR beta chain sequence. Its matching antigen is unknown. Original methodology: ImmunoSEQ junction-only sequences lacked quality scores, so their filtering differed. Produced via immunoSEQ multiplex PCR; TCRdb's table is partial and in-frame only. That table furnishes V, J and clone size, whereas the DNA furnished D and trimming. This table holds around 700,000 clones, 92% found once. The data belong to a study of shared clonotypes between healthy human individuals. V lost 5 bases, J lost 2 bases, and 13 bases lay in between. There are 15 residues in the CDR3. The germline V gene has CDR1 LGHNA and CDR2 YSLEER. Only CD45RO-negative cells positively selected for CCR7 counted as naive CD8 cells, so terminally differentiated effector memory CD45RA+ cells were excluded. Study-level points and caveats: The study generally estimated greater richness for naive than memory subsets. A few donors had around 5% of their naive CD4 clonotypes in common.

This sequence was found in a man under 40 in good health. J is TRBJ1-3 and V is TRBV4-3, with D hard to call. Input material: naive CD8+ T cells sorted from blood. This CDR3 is CASSEGVWAGNTIYF. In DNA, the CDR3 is TGCGCCAGCAGCGAGGGCGTTTGGGCTGGAAACACCATATATTTT.